Listed below are T cell receptor beta chains from one sample, sequenced in a study of blood T cell repertoires in COVID-19. Libraries were prepared by immunoSEQ multiplex PCR; TCRdb keeps only in-frame clonotypes and omits some of them. The table lists about 220,000 clones, 75% to 85% of them singletons, with around 2.5% in the top ten. Material: peripheral blood. Every receptor here comes from a woman in her seventies with COVID-19, enrolled during active disease. The CDR3 runs from the conserved cysteine through the conserved F or W. Each record gives: V gene, D gene, clone size, J gene, CDR3 protein, CDR3 DNA. D genes are given only for firm matches. Not every row has a clone size; where given, it reads once, few, many or a size class.

>TRBV5-4|TRBD1|.|TRBJ1-1
CASSPPRTGRSTEAFF
TGTGCCAGCAGCCCCCCTAGGACAGGGCGGAGCACTGAAGCTTTCTTT
>TRBV6-5|TRBD1|.|TRBJ1-3
CASTPDRGPGNTIYF
TGTGCCAGCACTCCGGACAGGGGCCCTGGAAACACCATATATTTT
>TRBV11-1|.|.|TRBJ2-7
CASSLAAGTTYEQYF
TGTGCCAGCAGCTTAGCGGCGGGGACCACCTACGAGCAGTACTTC
>TRBV19|.|.|TRBJ1-6
CASSISRVGNSPLHF
TGTGCCAGTAGTATATCCAGGGTGGGCAATTCACCCCTCCACTTT
>TRBV6-5|.|.|TRBJ1-2
CASRSGGRGSYGYTF
TGTGCCAGCAGGTCCGGTGGCAGGGGTTCCTATGGCTACACCTTC
>TRBV5-1|.|.|TRBJ2-7
CASSSHTGKGTYEQYF
TGCGCCAGCAGTTCCCACACAGGGAAGGGGACCTACGAGCAGTACTTC
>TRBV27|.|.|TRBJ2-5
CASRKSHQETQYF
TGTGCCAGCAGAAAATCTCACCAAGAGACCCAGTACTTC
>TRBV19|TRBD1|once|TRBJ1-3
CASREDRTGNTIYF
TGTGCCAGTAGGGAGGACAGGACTGGAAACACCATATATTTT
>TRBV7-9|.|.|TRBJ1-5
CASSLAGGQPQHF
TGTGCCAGCAGCTTAGCAGGGGGTCAGCCCCAGCATTTT
>TRBV2|.|once|TRBJ1-2
CASSPTQGWATNYGYTF
TGTGCCAGCAGTCCAACACAGGGTTGGGCGACTAACTATGGCTACACCTTC
>TRBV19|.|.|TRBJ2-1
CASSIVSGGAYNEQFF
TGTGCCAGTAGTATAGTGAGTGGGGGCGCCTACAATGAGCAGTTCTTC
>TRBV27|TRBD2|.|TRBJ2-7
CASSSSAGGRLYEQYF
TGTGCCAGCAGTTCCTCGGCGGGAGGCCGCCTCTACGAGCAGTACTTC
>TRBV11-2|TRBD2|.|TRBJ2-1
CASSLWASGGGFDEQFF
TGTGCCAGCAGCTTATGGGCTAGCGGGGGGGGATTTGATGAGCAGTTCTTC
>TRBV7-9|TRBD1|.|TRBJ2-3
CASSETGGRTDTQYF
TGTGCCAGCAGCGAGACAGGGGGGAGGACAGATACGCAGTATTTT
>TRBV5-1|TRBD1|.|TRBJ1-1
CASSSEPLDRGPEAFF
TGCGCCAGCAGCTCCGAGCCTCTAGACAGGGGGCCTGAAGCTTTCTTT